This T cell receptor beta chain was retrieved from a study of blood T cell repertoires in COVID-19. Study in general: Samples of COVID-19 (acute and convalescent) were obtained from the United States, Italy and Spain. Sources were T cells, B-cell-depleted T cells, or PBMCs; the material itself was cDNA or gDNA.

How the authors handled the data: Amplifying reference gene primers gave estimates of nucleated cell counts. Data came from immunoSEQ multiplex PCR; TCRdb stores just in-frame clones and leaves some out. V and J calls and clone size are those listed in that table; D and trimming were worked out from the DNA. Of about 200,000 clones listed, approximately 90% are singletons. V lost 0 bases to trimming and J lost 8 bases, with 16 bases between them. Germline V gene lookup returns CDR1 MNHNS and CDR2 SASEGT. The CDR3 runs to 15 residues. This TCR was recovered from a man aged 60 to 75 with active or convalescent COVID-19. V usage is TRBV6-1 and J usage is TRBJ1-2; D ambiguous. The sample consisted of peripheral blood. As DNA, the CDR3 is TGTGCCAGCAGTGAAGCGCTTGGGGAGATATGGGGCTACACCTTC. Encoded protein: CASSEALGEIWGYTF.